Detailed here is one T cell receptor (beta chain). The target of this receptor is not known. The record has no base qualities; no much larger clone is one base away. This record comes from a study of T cell responses to AZD1222 COVID-19 vaccine (dated by TCRdb to about 2021). General notes on the study: AZD1222 recipients with second doses at about 4 weeks or about 12 weeks were pooled, because spike-specific TCR depth and breadth did not differ between schedules. A total of 233 trial participants underwent TCR sequencing, of whom 207 received two doses of AZD1222 and some 26 received two doses of the MenACWY control vaccine. Trial participants were enrolled into age subgroups of 18-55, 56-69 and 70-plus years, which contained approximately 150, 28 and 58 TCR-sequenced participants, respectively. Broader findings and caveats from the paper: Most participants were white British and females outnumbered males, and the authors suggested that clonal diversity may have been underestimated. Epitopes outside the regions mutated in the B.1.351 and B.1.1.7 variants were reportedly recognized by nearly half of the unique spike-specific TCRs. In the small 56-69-year group, the increase in depth fell short of significance, most likely because of low power. The whole spike protein was spanned by vaccine-associated CD4 TCRs, and dominant responses were seen in regions 160-218 and 743-854. Conclusions about previously exposed vaccinees are limited because only five to seven AZD1222 recipients were SARS-CoV-2 seropositive at baseline. Spike-specific TCR breadth and depth rose significantly after two AZD1222 doses compared with day 0 and with MenACWY recipients. Because no day 14 peak-response samples were available, repertoires were characterized only after the peak T cell response.

The CDR3 regions of human TCRbeta chains were subjected to immunosequencing. Regarding the original processing steps: TCRs in the repertoires were compared against a reference library of SARS-CoV-2-specific TCRs that had been generated with the MIRA antigen-specificity platform. Breadth was defined as the fraction of unique TCRs that were SARS-CoV-2-associated. Depth was defined as the fraction of total T cells that were SARS-CoV-2-associated. Using the MIRA data, every spike-specific TCR was mapped to the spike region that the TCR reacted to and assigned to either a CD4 or a CD8 class. Log10-transformed breadth and depth values were compared by one-way ANOVA with Sidak's multiple comparisons tests. TCRdb obtained this table from immuneACCESS and retained in-frame rearrangements with V and J assigned. These tables miss some clones; where compared with another copy, unresolved V genes account for less than half of the shortfall, and the remainder is unexplained. The V and J calls and the clone size are those of that table, but D and trimming were determined from the DNA. This sample has fewer than 150,000 clones in its table, and approximately 85% of those were observed once. The ten largest make up roughly 6.2% of the sample.

The intended sense of this specimen's time point label: baseline before first vaccination. Samples from vaccinated people were obtained from the UK trials COV001 and COV002, which included a single-blind randomized controlled phase 2/3 trial of AZD1222 (ChAdOx1 nCoV-19) in healthy adults. For TCRbeta chain sequencing, PBMC samples from trial participants were taken at day 0 and at day 28 after the second dose. The material was peripheral blood, obtained on day 0 of AZD1222 vaccination. The receptor was isolated from an adult in good health.

At the DNA level, the sequence is TGTGCCAGCTCCCGGGTGGGTGAAGCTTTCTTT. Its amino acids are CASSRVGEAFF. The receptor chain draws on TRBV19 and TRBJ1-1; confidence is insufficient to name the D gene. There are 11 amino acids in the CDR3, from cysteine to phenylalanine inclusive. The read is trimmed to its CDR3 DNA, 33 bases read in frame from base 1. At the junction V is shortened by 9 bases and J by 7 bases, with 12 bases in between. The germline V gene (reference sequence) supplies CDR1 LNHDA and CDR2 SQIVND.